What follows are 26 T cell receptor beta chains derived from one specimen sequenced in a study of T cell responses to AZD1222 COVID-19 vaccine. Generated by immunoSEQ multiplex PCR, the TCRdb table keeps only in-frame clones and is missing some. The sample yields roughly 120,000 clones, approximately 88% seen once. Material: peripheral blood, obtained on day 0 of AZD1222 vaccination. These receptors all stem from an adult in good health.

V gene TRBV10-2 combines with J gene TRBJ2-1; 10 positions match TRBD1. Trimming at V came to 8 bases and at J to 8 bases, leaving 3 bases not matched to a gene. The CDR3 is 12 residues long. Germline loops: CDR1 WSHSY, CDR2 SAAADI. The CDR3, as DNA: TGCGCCAGCCGGGACAGGGGCGATGAGCAGTTCTTC. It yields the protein CASRDRGDEQFF.

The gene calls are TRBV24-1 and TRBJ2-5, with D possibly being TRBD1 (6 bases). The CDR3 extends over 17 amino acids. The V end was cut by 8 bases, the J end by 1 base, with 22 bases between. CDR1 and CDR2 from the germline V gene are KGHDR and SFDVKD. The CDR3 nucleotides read TGTGCCACCATGGGTCAAACCACGCAGGGGTTCCAAGAGACCCAGTACTTC. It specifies CATMGQTTQGFQETQYF.

CDR3 amino acids: CASRGATFGGELFF. CDR3 sequence (DNA): TGTGCCAGCAGAGGGGCGACCTTCGGCGGGGAGCTGTTTTTT. The chain joins TRBV6-5 to TRBJ2-2; tentatively, D is TRBD1 (5 bases). V shed 6 bases and J shed 7 bases, with 15 bases lying between them. Germline assignment: CDR1 MNHEY and CDR2 SVGAGI. The CDR3 spans 14 residues.

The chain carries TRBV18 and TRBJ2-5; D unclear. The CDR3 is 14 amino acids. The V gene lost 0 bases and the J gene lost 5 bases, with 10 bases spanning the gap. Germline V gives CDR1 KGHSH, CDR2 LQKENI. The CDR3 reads CASSPPSRSETQYF. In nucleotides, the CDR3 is TGTGCCAGCTCACCACCGTCTAGGTCGGAGACCCAGTACTTC.

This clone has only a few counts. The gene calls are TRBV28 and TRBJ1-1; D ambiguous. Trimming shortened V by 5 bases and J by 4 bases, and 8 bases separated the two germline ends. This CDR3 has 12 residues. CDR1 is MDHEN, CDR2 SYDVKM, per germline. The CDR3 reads CASSLWATEAFF. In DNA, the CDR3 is TGTGCCAGCAGTCTCTGGGCCACTGAAGCTTTCTTT.

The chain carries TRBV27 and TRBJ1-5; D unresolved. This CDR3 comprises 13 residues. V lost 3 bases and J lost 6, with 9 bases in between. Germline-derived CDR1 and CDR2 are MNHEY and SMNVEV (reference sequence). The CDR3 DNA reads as TGTGCCAGCAGTTTCCAGTACAGTCAGCCCCAGCATTTT. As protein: CASSFQYSQPQHF.

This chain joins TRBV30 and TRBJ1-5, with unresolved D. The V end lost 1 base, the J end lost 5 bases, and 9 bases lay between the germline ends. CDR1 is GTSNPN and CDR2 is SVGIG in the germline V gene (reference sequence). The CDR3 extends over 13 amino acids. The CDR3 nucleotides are TGTGCCTGGAGTGGGGCAGGCGATCAGCCCCAGCATTTT. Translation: CAWSGAGDQPQHF.

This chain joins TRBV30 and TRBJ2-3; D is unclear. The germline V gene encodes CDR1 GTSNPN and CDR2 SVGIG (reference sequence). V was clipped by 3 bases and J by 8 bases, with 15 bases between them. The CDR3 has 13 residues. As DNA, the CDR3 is TGTGCCTGGAGCGAAGGGTCGGGTGGTACGCAGTATTTT. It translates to CAWSEGSGGTQYF.

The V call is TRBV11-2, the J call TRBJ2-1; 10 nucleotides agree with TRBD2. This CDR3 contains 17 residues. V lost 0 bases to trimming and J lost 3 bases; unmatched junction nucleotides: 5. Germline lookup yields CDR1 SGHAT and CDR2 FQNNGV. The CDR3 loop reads CASSLDLASGSYNEQFF. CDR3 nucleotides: TGTGCCAGCAGCTTAGATCTGGCTAGCGGGAGCTACAATGAGCAGTTCTTC.

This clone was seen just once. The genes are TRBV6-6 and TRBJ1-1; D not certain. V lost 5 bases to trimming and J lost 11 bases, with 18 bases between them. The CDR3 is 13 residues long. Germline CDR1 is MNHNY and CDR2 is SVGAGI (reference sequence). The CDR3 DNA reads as TGTGCCAGCAGTACTTTAGGCAGGATCGGGGCTTTCTTT. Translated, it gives CASSTLGRIGAFF.

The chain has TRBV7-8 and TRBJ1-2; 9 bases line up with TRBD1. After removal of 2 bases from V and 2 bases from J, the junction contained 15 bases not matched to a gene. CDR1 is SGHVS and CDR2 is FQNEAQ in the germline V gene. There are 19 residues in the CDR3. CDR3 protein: CASSLTTTVGTGGNYGYTF. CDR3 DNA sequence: TGTGCCAGCAGCTTAACGACTACAGTGGGAACAGGGGGCAACTATGGCTACACCTTC. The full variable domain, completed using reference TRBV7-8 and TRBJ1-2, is GAGVSQSPRYKVAKRGQDVALRCDPISGHVSLFWYQQALGQGPEFLTYFQNEAQLDKSGLPSDRFFAERPEGSVSTLKIQRTQQEDSAVYLCASSLTTTVGTGGNYGYTFGSGTRLTVV.

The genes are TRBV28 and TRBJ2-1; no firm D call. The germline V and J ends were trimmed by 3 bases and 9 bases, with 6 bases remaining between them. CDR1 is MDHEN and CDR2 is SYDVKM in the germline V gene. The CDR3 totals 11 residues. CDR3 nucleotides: TGTGCCAGCAGTTTTAGGAGTGAGCAGTTCTTC. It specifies CASSFRSEQFF.

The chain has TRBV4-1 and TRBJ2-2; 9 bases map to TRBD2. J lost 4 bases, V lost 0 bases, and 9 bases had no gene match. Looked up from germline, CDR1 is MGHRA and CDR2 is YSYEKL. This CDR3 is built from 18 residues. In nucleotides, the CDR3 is TGCGCCAGCAGCCAAGACCCTAGCGGGACACTATTCACCGGGGAGCTGTTTTTT. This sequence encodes CASSQDPSGTLFTGELFF.

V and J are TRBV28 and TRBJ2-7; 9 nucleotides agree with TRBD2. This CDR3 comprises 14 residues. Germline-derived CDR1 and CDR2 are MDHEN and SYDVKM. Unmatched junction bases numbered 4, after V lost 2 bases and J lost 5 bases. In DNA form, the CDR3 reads TGTGCCAGCAGTTTAGCGGGAGGGTGGGACGAGCAGTACTTC. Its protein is CASSLAGGWDEQYF.

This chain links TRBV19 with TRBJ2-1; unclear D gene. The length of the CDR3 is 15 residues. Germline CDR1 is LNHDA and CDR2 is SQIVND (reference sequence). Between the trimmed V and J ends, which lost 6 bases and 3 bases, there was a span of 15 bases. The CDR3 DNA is TGTGCCAGTAGAAGCAACGGACCGATCTACAATGAGCAGTTCTTC. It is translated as CASRSNGPIYNEQFF.

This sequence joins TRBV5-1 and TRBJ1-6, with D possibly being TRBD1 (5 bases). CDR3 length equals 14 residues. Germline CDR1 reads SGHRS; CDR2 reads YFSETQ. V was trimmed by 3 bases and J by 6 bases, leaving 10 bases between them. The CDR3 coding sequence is TGCGCCAGCAGCTCGCGGGGCCCTAATTCACCCCTCCACTTT. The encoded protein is CASSSRGPNSPLHF.

CDR3 sequence reads: CASSQGQTTGDTQYF. The CDR3 nucleotides read TGCGCCAGCAGCCAAGGACAGACGACTGGGGATACGCAGTATTTT. The chain has TRBV4-3 and TRBJ2-3; D perhaps matches TRBD1 (5 bases). Trimming cost V 1 base and J 6 bases, with 14 bases left between them. The germline V gene encodes CDR1 LGHNA and CDR2 YSLEER. This CDR3 has 15 residues.

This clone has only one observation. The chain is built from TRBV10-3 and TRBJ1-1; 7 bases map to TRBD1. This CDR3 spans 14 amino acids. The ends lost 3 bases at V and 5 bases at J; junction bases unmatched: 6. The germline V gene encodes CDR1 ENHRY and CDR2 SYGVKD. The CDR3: CAISDKGAQTEAFF. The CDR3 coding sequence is TGTGCCATCAGTGACAAGGGGGCGCAGACTGAAGCTTTCTTT.

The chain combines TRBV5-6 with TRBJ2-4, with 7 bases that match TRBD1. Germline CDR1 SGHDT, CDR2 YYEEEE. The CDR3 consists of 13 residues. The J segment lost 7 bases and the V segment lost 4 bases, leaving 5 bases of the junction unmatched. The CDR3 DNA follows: TGTGCCAGCAGCCAAACGGGACAGAACATTCAGTACTTC. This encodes CASSQTGQNIQYF.

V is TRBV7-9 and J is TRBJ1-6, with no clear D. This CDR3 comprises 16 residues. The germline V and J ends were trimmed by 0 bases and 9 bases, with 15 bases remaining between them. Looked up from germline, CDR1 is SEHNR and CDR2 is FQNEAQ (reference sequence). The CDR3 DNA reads TGTGCCAGCAGCTTAGCCCGACCGGACGGGATTTCACCCCTCCACTTT. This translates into CASSLARPDGISPLHF.

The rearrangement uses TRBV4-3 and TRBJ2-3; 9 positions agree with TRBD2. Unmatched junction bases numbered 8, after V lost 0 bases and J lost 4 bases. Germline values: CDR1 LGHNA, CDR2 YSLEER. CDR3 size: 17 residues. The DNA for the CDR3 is TGCGCCAGCAGCCAAGACCTAATTAGCGGGGGTGCAGATACGCAGTATTTT. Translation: CASSQDLISGGADTQYF.

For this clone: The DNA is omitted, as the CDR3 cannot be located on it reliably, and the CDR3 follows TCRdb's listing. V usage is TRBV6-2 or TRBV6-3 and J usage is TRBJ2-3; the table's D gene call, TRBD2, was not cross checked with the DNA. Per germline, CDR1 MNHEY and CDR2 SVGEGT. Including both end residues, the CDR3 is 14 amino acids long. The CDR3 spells CASSSSTGADTQYF.

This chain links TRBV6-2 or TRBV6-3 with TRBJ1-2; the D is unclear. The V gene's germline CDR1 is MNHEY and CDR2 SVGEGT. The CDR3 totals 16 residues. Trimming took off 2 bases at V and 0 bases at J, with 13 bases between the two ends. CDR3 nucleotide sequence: TGTGCCAGCAGTTACGCAGGAACCCAAGCTAACTATGGCTACACCTTC. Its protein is CASSYAGTQANYGYTF.

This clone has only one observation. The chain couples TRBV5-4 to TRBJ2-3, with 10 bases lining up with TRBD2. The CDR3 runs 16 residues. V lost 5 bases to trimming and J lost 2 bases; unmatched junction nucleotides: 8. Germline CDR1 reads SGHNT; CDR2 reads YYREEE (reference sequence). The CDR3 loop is CASREASGGFTDTQYF. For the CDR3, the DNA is TGTGCCAGCAGAGAAGCTAGCGGGGGCTTCACAGATACGCAGTATTTT.

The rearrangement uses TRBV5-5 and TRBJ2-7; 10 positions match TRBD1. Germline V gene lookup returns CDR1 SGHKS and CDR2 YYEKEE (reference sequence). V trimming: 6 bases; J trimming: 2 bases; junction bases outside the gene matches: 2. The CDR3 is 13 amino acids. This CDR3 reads CASNDRGPYEQYF. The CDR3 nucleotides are TGTGCCAGCAACGACAGGGGGCCCTACGAGCAGTACTTC.

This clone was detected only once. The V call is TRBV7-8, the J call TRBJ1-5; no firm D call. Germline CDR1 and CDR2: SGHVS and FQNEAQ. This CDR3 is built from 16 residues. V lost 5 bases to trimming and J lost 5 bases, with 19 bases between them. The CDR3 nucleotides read TGTGCCAGCAGCGCCCAGACAAGGGCTGGGGATCAGCCCCAGCATTTT. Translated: CASSAQTRAGDQPQHF.